This TCR beta chain came from a study of blood T cells in healthy people across ages. Next came a second PCR, run for 7 to 11 cycles, which used a sample-barcoded 5' primer along with a J-beta primer mix. Using its own MiXCR run on the 5' RACE reads, TCRdb lists one record per CDR3 protein. Of approximately 810,000 distinct CDR3 sequences in the sample, under 35% are singletons; the top ten hold about 18%. The CDR3 extends over 16 amino acids. Germline V lookup: CDR1 KGHSH, CDR2 LQKENI. Trimming stripped 6 bases from V and 3 bases from J, with 18 bases between. J is TRBJ1-5 and V is TRBV18; a possible D gene is TRBD1 (6 bases). The clonotype was recovered from a woman at least 80 years old in good health. Input material: blood. Written as DNA, the CDR3 is TGTGCCAGCTCGCAGGGAGGCGGGACACACAATCAGCCCCAGCATTTT. Residues: CASSQGGGTHNQPQHF. Variable domain in full (rest from reference TRBV18 and TRBJ1-5): NAGVMQNPRHLVRRRGQEARLRCSPMKGHSHVYWYRQLPEEGLKFMVYLQKENIIDESGMPKERFSAEFPKEGPSILRIQQVVRGDSAAYFCASSQGGGTHNQPQHFGDGTRLSIL.